These 23 T cell receptor beta chains were sequenced from one sample in a study of Graves' ophthalmopathy and Graves' hyperthyroidism. Amplification from RNA transcripts yielded the TCR beta CDR3 regions. Amplification began with first-round RT-PCR using HTBI primers, then second-round multiplex PCR was performed. MiXCR, run by TCRdb on the multiplex PCR reads, gives a single entry per CDR3 protein. The sample gives around 600,000 distinct CDR3 sequences, 35% to 50% of which show up once; roughly 3% is in the top ten. The sequenced sample consisted of peripheral blood. The receptors derive from an adult man with Graves' ophthalmopathy.

DNA for the CDR3: TGTGCCAGCAGTCGGGGATGGGGCCAAGAGACCCAGTACTTC. It is translated as CASSRGWGQETQYF. The chain uses TRBV25-1 and TRBJ2-5, with D maybe TRBD2 (5 bases). The CDR3 is 14 residues long. Trimming left V 5 bases short and J 1 base short, with 11 bases between. From germline, CDR1 is MGHDK and CDR2 SYGVNS. Full variable domain (outside the CDR3, taken from reference TRBV25-1 and TRBJ2-5): EADIYQTPRYLVIGTGKKITLECSQTMGHDKMYWYQQDPGMELHLIHYSYGVNSTEKGDLSSESTVSRIRTEHFPLTLESARPSHTSQYLCASSRGWGQETQYFGPGTRLLVL.

The rearrangement joins TRBV29-1 to TRBJ1-3, with 7 positions matching TRBD1. V shed 5 bases, J shed 8 bases, and the junction held 6 bases outside the gene matches. The CDR3 runs 12 residues. CDR1 is SQVTM, CDR2 ANQGSEA, per germline. CDR3 in DNA: TGCAGCGTTAAAGGGGGCGGGGACACCATATATTTT. Its protein product is CSVKGGGDTIYF.

This clonotype has a handful of counts. The chain employs TRBV29-1 and TRBJ2-1; D is perhaps TRBD1 or TRBD2 (5 bases each). CDR1 SQVTM and CDR2 ANQGSEA come from the germline V gene. The CDR3 totals 13 residues. Trimming left V 7 bases short and J 14 bases short, with 24 bases between. The CDR3 bases are TGCAGCGCCGGACGAGGGTCAGGGACCGGGAAGTTCTTC. Its protein product is CSAGRGSGTGKFF.

The chain uses TRBV29-1 and TRBJ1-1; maybe TRBD1 (6 bases). Per germline, CDR1 SQVTM and CDR2 ANQGSEA. This CDR3 is built from 13 residues. Trimming removed 4 bases at V and 0 bases at J, with 9 bases between. DNA for the CDR3: TGCAGCGTTGGACAGGTCATGAACACTGAAGCTTTCTTT. It yields the protein CSVGQVMNTEAFF.

V gene TRBV7-2 combines with J gene TRBJ2-7; 7 bases align to TRBD1. Trimming at V came to 2 bases and at J to 7 bases, leaving 11 bases not matched to a gene. The CDR3 sequence is 15 residues long. The V gene's germline CDR1 is SGHTA and CDR2 FQGNSA. CDR3 region: CASSLNRGVFVEQYF. Here the CDR3 DNA reads TGTGCCAGCAGCTTAAACAGGGGAGTCTTCGTGGAGCAGTACTTC.

J is TRBJ2-3 and V is TRBV7-9; no firm D call. The CDR3 is 12 amino acids. Germline values: CDR1 SEHNR, CDR2 FQNEAQ (reference sequence). Trimming stripped 7 bases from V and 6 bases from J, with 11 bases between. This chain's CDR3 is CASTKEGDTQYF. The CDR3 region has the DNA TGTGCCAGCACCAAGGAAGGGGATACGCAGTATTTT.

The chain uses TRBV15 and TRBJ2-7; D may be TRBD1 (6 bases). Germline CDR1 is LNHNV and CDR2 is YYDKDF (reference sequence). V was shortened by 2 bases and J by 2 bases, with 10 bases between the two germline ends. This CDR3 region has 14 residues. CDR3 region: CATSRSRGTYEQYF. DNA for the CDR3: TGTGCCACCAGCAGAAGCAGGGGCACCTACGAGCAGTACTTC.

Many counts were recorded for this clonotype. The J gene is TRBJ1-6, the V gene TRBV15; D perhaps matches TRBD1 (6 bases). Trimming removed 3 bases at V and 0 bases at J, with 6 bases between. CDR1 LNHNV and CDR2 YYDKDF come from the germline V gene (reference sequence). This CDR3 is built from 15 residues. The CDR3 DNA reads as TGTGCCACCAGCAGGGACAGCTCCTATAATTCACCCCTCCACTTT. Encoded protein: CATSRDSSYNSPLHF. The variable domain in full, completed from reference TRBV15 and TRBJ1-6, reads DAMVIQNPRYQVTQFGKPVTLSCSQTLNHNVMYWYQQKSSQAPKLLFHYYDKDFNNEADTPDNFQSRRPNTSFCFLDIRSPGLGDTAMYLCATSRDSSYNSPLHFGNGTRLTVT.

This clonotype has ten or more counts. The chain recombines TRBV7-9 with TRBJ2-5; the match to TRBD2 covers 8 bases. The CDR3 covers 15 residues. With V trimmed by 5 bases and J by 5 bases, 10 bases remained unmatched. Germline V gene lookup returns CDR1 SEHNR and CDR2 FQNEAQ (reference sequence). The CDR3 spells CASSQPGLGFETQYF. The CDR3 DNA is TGTGCCAGCAGCCAACCGGGACTAGGTTTTGAGACCCAGTACTTC.

This clonotype was counted at least ten times. V usage is TRBV4-3 and J usage is TRBJ2-7; 8 bases are a match to TRBD2. After removal of 1 base from V and 2 bases from J, the junction contained 4 bases not matched to a gene. The germline V gene has CDR1 LGHNA and CDR2 YSLEER. The CDR3 runs 15 residues. The CDR3 nucleotides read TGCGCCAGCAGCCAAGTTCGGGAGGGAACCTACGAGCAGTACTTC. The encoded protein is CASSQVREGTYEQYF.

The genes are TRBV7-9 and TRBJ2-7; perhaps TRBD2 as D (5 bases). This CDR3 is 14 amino acids long. The ends were cut back, 5 bases at V and 2 bases at J, with 13 bases in the middle. Per germline, CDR1 SEHNR and CDR2 FQNEAQ (reference sequence). Here the CDR3 DNA reads TGTGCCAGCAGCCCAATCGGGGTTCCCTACGAGCAGTACTTC. Protein sequence: CASSPIGVPYEQYF.

Points on this clonotype: Germline and junction disagree at one end, which may indicate a read error. V and J are TRBV12-3 or TRBV12-4 and TRBJ2-5, with 10 positions matching TRBD2. The CDR3 is made up of 15 amino acids. CDR3 residues: CANSLSGRAGETQYF. CDR3 DNA sequence: TGTGCCAACAGTTTAAGCGGGAGGGCCGGGGAGACCCAGTACTTC.

This chain links TRBV25-1 with TRBJ2-7; D perhaps matches TRBD2 (5 bases). The CDR3 runs 17 residues. V was pared by 2 bases and J by 5 bases, with 22 bases between. Germline V gives CDR1 MGHDK, CDR2 SYGVNS. CDR3 bases: TGTGCCAGCAGTGAAGGCACTCTGGGTCTGGCCGGGAACGAGCAGTACTTC. Protein: CASSEGTLGLAGNEQYF.

This clonotype occurred many times. The J gene is TRBJ2-5, the V gene TRBV6-4; 10 bases match TRBD2. The CDR3 runs to 15 residues. V shed 4 bases and J 2 bases; nucleotides not matched to a gene: 4. CDR1 is MRHNA, CDR2 SNTAGT, per germline. CDR3 nucleotide sequence: TGTGCCAGCAGTGCGCTAGCGGGAGTTCAAGAGACCCAGTACTTC. Its protein product is CASSALAGVQETQYF.

The chain joins TRBV6-1 to TRBJ2-3; tentative D call: TRBD1 (6 bases). With 4 bases removed from V and 4 bases from J, the gap between germline ends came to 12 bases. The germline CDR1 and CDR2 sequences are MNHNS and SASEGT. CDR3 size: 14 residues. The CDR3 DNA reads TGTGCCAGCAGTGTCCTCAGGGGTTCAGATACGCAGTATTTT. Residues: CASSVLRGSDTQYF.

The chain has TRBV27 and TRBJ1-6; D gene unclear. The CDR3 is 13 residues long. Trimming stripped 3 bases from V and 7 bases from J, with 7 bases between. Per germline, CDR1 MNHEY and CDR2 SMNVEV (reference sequence). The CDR3 nucleotides read TGTGCCAGCAGTTTCGTGGGGAATTCACCCCTCCACTTT. It encodes CASSFVGNSPLHF.

As concerns this clonotype: The junction departs from germline at one end; a sequencing error may be responsible. This chain joins TRBV13 and TRBJ2-7, with D possibly being TRBD1 (6 bases). The CDR3 is made up of 14 amino acids. CDR1 PRHDT and CDR2 FYEKMQ come from the germline V gene (reference sequence). For the CDR3, the DNA is TGTGTCAGCAGCGTGGAACAGGGTAATTACGAGCAGTACTTC. Translation: CVSSVEQGNYEQYF.

This clonotype was seen many times. This rearrangement joins TRBV2 to TRBJ1-4; weak D call: TRBD1 (6 bases). This CDR3 contains 14 residues. V shed 6 bases and J shed 8 bases, with 16 bases lying between them. Germline loops: CDR1 SNHLY, CDR2 FYNNEI. The CDR3, as DNA: TGTGCCAGCAGGCCACAGGGTTGGGGCGAAAAACTGTTTTTT. This encodes CASRPQGWGEKLFF.

This chain connects TRBV25-1 to TRBJ1-2; perhaps TRBD1 as D (5 bases). Germline loops: CDR1 MGHDK, CDR2 SYGVNS. The length of the CDR3 is 12 residues. In DNA, the CDR3 is TGTGCTAGAGATCAGGGTCGTACTGGCTACACCTTC. Protein product: CARDQGRTGYTF.

This clonotype occurred a few times. The rearrangement uses TRBV27 and TRBJ1-5; no reliable D call. The CDR3 is made up of 15 amino acids. Trimming left V 3 bases short and J 4 bases short, with 13 bases between. Germline V lookup: CDR1 MNHEY, CDR2 SMNVEV (reference sequence). DNA of the CDR3: TGTGCCAGCAGTTTCTCTGGGCAGTGGAATCAGCCCCAGCATTTT. Its protein product is CASSFSGQWNQPQHF.

The genes are TRBV9 and TRBJ2-1; 12 positions match TRBD2. After removal of 2 bases from V and 4 bases from J, the junction contained 4 bases not matched to a gene. CDR3 length: 16 residues. Germline CDR1 SGDLS, CDR2 YYNGEE. The CDR3 region is CASSVGLAGPYNEQFF. In DNA, the CDR3 is TGTGCCAGCAGCGTCGGACTAGCGGGGCCATACAATGAGCAGTTCTTC.

This clonotype was recorded at least ten times. The chain carries TRBV10-2 and TRBJ1-1, with D perhaps matching TRBD1 (5 bases). V was pared by 7 bases and J by 4 bases, with 13 bases between. The CDR3 totals 13 residues. CDR1 and CDR2 from the germline V gene are WSHSY and SAAADI. The chain's CDR3 is CASTALGATEAFF. The DNA of the CDR3 is TGCGCCAGCACCGCCCTAGGGGCCACTGAAGCTTTCTTT.

The V and J genes are TRBV12-5 and TRBJ1-1, with TRBD1 identical over 8 bases. The V segment lost 2 bases and the J segment 1 base; nucleotides outside the gene matches: 12. There are 18 residues in the CDR3. Germline V lookup: CDR1 LGHNT, CDR2 FRNRAP. The CDR3 sequence: CASGLLPQGAVSNTEAFF. The CDR3 DNA reads TGTGCTAGTGGTTTGCTCCCGCAGGGGGCCGTATCGAACACTGAAGCTTTCTTT.